Below, 4 T cell receptor beta chains from the same sample are listed, as sequenced in a study of blood T cells in healthy people across ages. A sample-barcoded 5' primer and a J-beta primer mix were used in a second PCR of roughly 7 to 11 cycles. MiXCR, applied by TCRdb to the 5' RACE reads, yields one record per CDR3 protein. The repertoire holds 920,000 or so distinct CDR3 sequences, with 40% to 50% as singletons. The specimen sequenced was blood. The receptors derive from a woman aged 55 to 70 in good health.

The chain combines TRBV2 with TRBJ2-1; a possible D gene is TRBD1 (6 bases). The J call is uncertain, as TRBJ2-7 better fits the DNA end. Germline CDR1 reads SNHLY; CDR2 reads FYNNEI. The CDR3 length is 13 residues. The CDR3 sequence is CAGQGNSYNEQYF. The CDR3 bases are TGTGCCGGGCAGGGGAATTCCTACAATGAGCAGTACTTC.

In its sample, this clonotype was seen a few times. This rearrangement joins TRBV7-2 to TRBJ2-3; D is possibly TRBD1 or TRBD2 (6 bases each). Trimming removed 3 bases from V and 4 bases from J, with 14 bases in between. This CDR3 spans 15 amino acids. CDR1 is SGHTA and CDR2 is FQGNSA in the germline V gene. CDR3 in amino acids: CASSLEGGFSDTQYF. The CDR3 DNA reads as TGTGCCAGCAGCTTGGAGGGGGGATTCTCAGATACGCAGTATTTT.

This clonotype was recorded a few times. V usage is TRBV2 and J usage is TRBJ2-5; TRBD1 is a possible D gene (5 bases). The germline CDR1 and CDR2 sequences are SNHLY and FYNNEI. The length of the CDR3 is 14 residues. The V gene lost 3 bases and the J gene lost 1 base, with 9 bases spanning the gap. The CDR3 spells CASSDPRVQETQYF. The DNA for the CDR3 is TGTGCCAGCAGTGACCCCAGGGTCCAAGAGACCCAGTACTTC. The full variable domain, its missing parts supplied by reference TRBV2 and TRBJ2-5, is EPEVTQTPSHQVTQMGQEVILRCVPISNHLYFYWYRQILGQKVEFLVSFYNNEISEKSEIFDDQFSVERPDGSNFTLKIRSTKLEDSAMYFCASSDPRVQETQYFGPGTRLLVL.

The rearrangement uses TRBV7-8 and TRBJ1-2; 8 bases are a match to TRBD1. Trimming removed 4 bases from V and 5 bases from J; junction bases left unmatched: 9. CDR3 size: 15 residues. The germline gives CDR1 SGHVS, CDR2 FQNEAQ. The CDR3 spells CASSSPSGGEYGYTF. In nucleotides, the CDR3 is TGTGCCAGCAGCTCACCGTCAGGGGGCGAATATGGCTACACCTTC.